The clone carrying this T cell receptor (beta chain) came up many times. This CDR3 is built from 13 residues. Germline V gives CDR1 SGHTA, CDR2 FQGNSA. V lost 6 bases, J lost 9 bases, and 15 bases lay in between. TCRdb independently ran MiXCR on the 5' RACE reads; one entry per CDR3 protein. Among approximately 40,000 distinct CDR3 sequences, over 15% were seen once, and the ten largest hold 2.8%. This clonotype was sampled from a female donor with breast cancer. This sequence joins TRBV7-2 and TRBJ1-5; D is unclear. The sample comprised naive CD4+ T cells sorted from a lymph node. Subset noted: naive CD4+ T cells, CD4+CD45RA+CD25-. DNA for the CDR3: TGTGCCAGCAGTTACCTTCCTATCACGCCCCAGCATTTT. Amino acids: CASSYLPITPQHF.